These 16 T cell receptor beta chains were sequenced from one sample in a study of shared clonotypes between healthy human individuals. Using immunoSEQ multiplex PCR, the repertoire was profiled, and TCRdb retains in-frame clones only, with some absent. The sample shows approximately 980,000 clones, approximately 80% of them seen only once. The sequenced sample was memory CD4+ T cells sorted from blood. Subset denoted: CD45RA-negative fraction. These receptors were obtained from a man aged 18 to 29 in good health.

This clone appeared a few times. The chain links TRBV9 to TRBJ2-5; D is unresolved. Germline V CDR1 and CDR2: SGDLS, YYNGEE. Trimming left V 2 bases short and J 7 bases short, with 12 bases between. The CDR3 has 13 residues. The CDR3 coding sequence is TGTGCCAGCAGCGTTACAGATCAGGCGACCCAGTACTTC. Amino acids: CASSVTDQATQYF.

This chain uses TRBV15 with TRBJ2-3; 14 bases are a match to TRBD2. The CDR3 is 16 residues long. The germline CDR1 and CDR2 sequences are LNHNV and YYDKDF (reference sequence). Losses at the gene ends were 5 bases for V and 1 base for J; bases not matched to a gene: 2. The CDR3 DNA follows: TGTGCCACCAGCGCGGGACTAGCGGGGGGCACAGATACGCAGTATTTT. It is translated as CATSAGLAGGTDTQYF.

This chain links TRBV4-1 with TRBJ2-2; 9 nucleotides match TRBD1. V dropped 1 base and J dropped 4; count of bases not matched to a gene: 4. The CDR3 is 16 residues long. From germline, CDR1 is MGHRA and CDR2 YSYEKL. This CDR3 reads CASSQVDRGATGELFF. The CDR3 coding sequence is TGCGCCAGCAGCCAAGTGGACAGGGGAGCCACCGGGGAGCTGTTTTTT.

Details on this clone: An end of the junction does not agree with germline; a read error may underlie this. The V gene is TRBV6-5, the J gene TRBJ2-2, with D maybe TRBD1 (6 bases). In germline, CDR1 is MNHEY, CDR2 SVGAGI. The CDR3 has 12 residues. The chain's CDR3 is CAGRGRTGELFF. The CDR3 DNA is TGTGCCGGCAGGGGACGGACCGGGGAGCTGTTTTTT.

The table lists this clone with a few counts. The chain carries TRBV30 and TRBJ1-1; TRBD1 agrees at 10 bases. With V trimmed by 3 bases and J by 5 bases, 6 bases remained unmatched. Per the germline V gene, CDR1 is GTSNPN and CDR2 is SVGIG (reference sequence). This CDR3 is built from 14 residues. CDR3 region: CAWSGTGVWTEAFF. The DNA of the CDR3 is TGTGCCTGGAGCGGGACAGGGGTTTGGACTGAAGCTTTCTTT.

The CDR3 DNA follows: TGTGCCTGGAGTGTCCCCCGTATGAGAGAAAAACTGTTTTTT. This gives the protein CAWSVPRMREKLFF. This chain connects TRBV30 to TRBJ1-4; no definite D call. Trimming took 0 bases from V and 8 from J, leaving 13 bases between them. The CDR3 has 14 residues. Germline CDR1 reads GTSNPN; CDR2 reads SVGIG (reference sequence).

The V gene is TRBV5-1, the J gene TRBJ1-2; D is possibly TRBD1 (5 bases). In germline, CDR1 is SGHRS, CDR2 YFSETQ. This CDR3 spans 16 amino acids. Trimming removed 4 bases at V and 0 bases at J, with 16 bases between. The DNA for the CDR3 is TGCGCCAGCAGCCCGGGACTTCAGAAGGCTAACTATGGCTACACCTTC. Protein product: CASSPGLQKANYGYTF. The variable domain in full, completed from reference TRBV5-1 and TRBJ1-2, reads KAGVTQTPRYLIKTRGQQVTLSCSPISGHRSVSWYQQTPGQGLQFLFEYFSETQRNKGNFPGRFSGRQFSNSRSEMNVSTLELGDSALYLCASSPGLQKANYGYTFGSGTRLTVV.

This clone was detected once. One junction end disagrees with the germline gene, perhaps due to a read error. J is TRBJ2-6 and V is TRBV5-5; D gene uncertain. CDR1 and CDR2 from the germline V gene are SGHKS and YYEKEE (reference sequence). The CDR3 length is 15 residues. The CDR3 DNA is TGTGCCAGCAGTTTGGACCTGGTGGGGGCCAACGTCCTGACTTTC. Protein sequence: CASSLDLVGANVLTF.

The V and J genes are TRBV5-1 and TRBJ2-6; D is undetermined. CDR3 length equals 15 residues. V was trimmed by 0 bases and J by 3 bases, leaving 7 bases between them. CDR1 is SGHRS, CDR2 YFSETQ, per germline. In DNA, the CDR3 is TGCGCCAGCAGCTTGGCTGGGCGTGGGGCCAACGTCCTGACTTTC. Protein: CASSLAGRGANVLTF.

This chain uses TRBV18 with TRBJ1-1, with a possible D match to TRBD1 (5 bases). This CDR3 is 16 amino acids long. Germline CDR1 is KGHSH and CDR2 is LQKENI. V lost 3 bases to trimming and J lost 2 bases, with 16 bases between them. The chain's CDR3 is CASSPASSGFNTEAFF. The DNA for the CDR3 is TGTGCCAGCTCACCGGCTAGCTCAGGGTTTAACACTGAAGCTTTCTTT.

This clone was counted a few times. This chain uses TRBV29-1 with TRBJ2-7; D is undetermined. The ends were cut back, 1 base at V and 0 bases at J, with 7 bases in the middle. This CDR3 comprises 13 residues. Germline V gives CDR1 SQVTM, CDR2 ANQGSEA. The CDR3 loop is CSVEGTRSYEQYF. The CDR3 region has the DNA TGCAGCGTTGAAGGGACGCGCTCCTACGAGCAGTACTTC.

The CDR3 DNA sequence: TGTGCCAGCAGTGGAACAGGGATTTATAGCAATCAGCCCCAGCATTTT. It specifies CASSGTGIYSNQPQHF. The genes are TRBV6-1 and TRBJ1-5; TRBD1 might be the D (6 bases). Germline V gene sequence: CDR1 MNHNS, CDR2 SASEGT. This CDR3 is 16 amino acids long. V shed 4 bases and J shed 0 bases, with 13 bases lying between them.

This clone was recorded a few times. The chain recombines TRBV6-1 with TRBJ2-2; D is tentatively TRBD1 or TRBD2 (6 bases each). Germline V gives CDR1 MNHNS, CDR2 SASEGT. The CDR3 is 14 amino acids. Between the trimmed V and J ends, which lost 6 bases and 3 bases, there was a span of 11 bases. The CDR3: CASRGRGDTGELFF. The CDR3 DNA is TGTGCCAGCAGGGGAAGGGGGGACACCGGGGAGCTGTTTTTT.

On this clone: It may be a read error: a sequence one base away is much more abundant. The V gene is TRBV18, the J gene TRBJ2-2; unclear D gene. This CDR3 region has 12 residues. Germline loops: CDR1 KGHSH, CDR2 LQKENI. V lost 4 bases to trimming and J lost 3 bases, with 3 bases between them. CDR3 in amino acids: CASSHDTGELFF. The CDR3 DNA follows: TGTGCCAGCTCACATGACACCGGGGAGCTGTTTTTT. The full variable domain, completed using reference TRBV18 and TRBJ2-2, is NAGVMQNPRHLVRRRGQEARLRCSPMKGHSHVYWYRQLPEEGLKFMVYLQKENIIDESGMPKERFSAEFPKEGPSILRIQQVVRGDSAAYFCASSHDTGELFFGEGSRLTVL.

The chain recombines TRBV7-9 with TRBJ2-1, with D possibly being TRBD1 (5 bases). The V end was cut by 0 bases, the J end by 3 bases, with 9 bases between. The V gene's germline CDR1 is SEHNR and CDR2 FQNEAQ (reference sequence). This CDR3 has 15 amino acids. DNA for the CDR3: TGTGCCAGCAGCTTAGCTGGGGCCTACTACAATGAGCAGTTCTTC. Translated: CASSLAGAYYNEQFF.

V and J are TRBV7-8 and TRBJ1-6; tentative D call: TRBD1 (5 bases). This CDR3 comprises 17 residues. V was trimmed by 6 bases and J by 6 bases, leaving 21 bases between them. Germline V gene data show CDR1 as SGHVS and CDR2 as FQNEAQ. CDR3 sequence reads: CASSLHGHQGGNSPLHF. The CDR3 coding sequence is TGTGCCAGCAGTTTACATGGACACCAGGGTGGTAATTCACCCCTCCACTTT.